This T cell receptor (beta chain) comes out of a study of CD8 T cells in ankylosing spondylitis. CDR1 is MNHEY, CDR2 SVGEGT, per germline. Trimming took 6 bases from V and 7 from J, leaving 16 bases between them. The CDR3 covers 15 residues. This clonotype was recorded at least ten times. Its antigen is not known. Study-level findings and limits: Reportedly, disease-linked clones are significantly enriched in ankylosing spondylitis patients' matched synovial fluid. Previous work reported some of these motif variants in the synovial fluid and blood of reactive arthritis.

TCRdb re-called the 5' RACE reads through MiXCR, storing one row per CDR3 protein. This sample has some 130,000 distinct CDR3 sequences, with 7.3% found just once. The origin of this receptor is a female donor with ankylosing spondylitis or in good health (not recorded which). The rearrangement links TRBV6-2 or TRBV6-3 to TRBJ1-6, with D unresolved. The material sequenced was blood, either unsorted or a sorted T cell fraction (not recorded which). The DNA of the CDR3 is TGTGCCAGCAGGGACCTTGAGACGGGGAATTCACCCCTCCACTTT. Translated: CASRDLETGNSPLHF.